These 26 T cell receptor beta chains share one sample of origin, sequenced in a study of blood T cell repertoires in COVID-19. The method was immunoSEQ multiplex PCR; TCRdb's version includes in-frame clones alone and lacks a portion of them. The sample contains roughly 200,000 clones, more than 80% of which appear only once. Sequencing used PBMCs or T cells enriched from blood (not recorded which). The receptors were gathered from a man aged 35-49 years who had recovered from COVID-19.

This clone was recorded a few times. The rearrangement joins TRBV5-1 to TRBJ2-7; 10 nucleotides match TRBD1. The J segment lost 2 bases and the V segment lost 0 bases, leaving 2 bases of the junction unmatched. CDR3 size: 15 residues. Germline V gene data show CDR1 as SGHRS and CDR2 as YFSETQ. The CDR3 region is CASSLAGTGAYEQYF. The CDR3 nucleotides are TGCGCCAGCAGCTTGGCCGGGACAGGGGCCTACGAGCAGTACTTC.

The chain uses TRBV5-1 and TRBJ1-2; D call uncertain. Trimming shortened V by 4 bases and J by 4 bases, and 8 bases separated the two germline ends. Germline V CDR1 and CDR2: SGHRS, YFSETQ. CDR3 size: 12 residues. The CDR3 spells CASSADIYGYTF. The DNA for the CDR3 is TGCGCCAGCAGCGCCGACATCTATGGCTACACCTTC.

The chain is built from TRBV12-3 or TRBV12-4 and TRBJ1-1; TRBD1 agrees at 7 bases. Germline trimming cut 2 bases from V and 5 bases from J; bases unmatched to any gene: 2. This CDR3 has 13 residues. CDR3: CASSLTGETEAFF. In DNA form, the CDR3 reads TGTGCCAGCAGTTTAACAGGGGAAACTGAAGCTTTCTTT.

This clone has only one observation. The CDR3: CASSQDLGDTWHTEAFF. The CDR3 bases are TGCGCCAGCAGCCAAGATCTTGGGGACACCTGGCACACTGAAGCTTTCTTT. V usage is TRBV4-1 and J usage is TRBJ1-1; possible D gene TRBD1, 6 bases. The CDR3 extends over 17 amino acids. Trimming removed 0 bases from V and 3 bases from J, with 17 bases in between. CDR1 is MGHRA and CDR2 is YSYEKL in the germline V gene.

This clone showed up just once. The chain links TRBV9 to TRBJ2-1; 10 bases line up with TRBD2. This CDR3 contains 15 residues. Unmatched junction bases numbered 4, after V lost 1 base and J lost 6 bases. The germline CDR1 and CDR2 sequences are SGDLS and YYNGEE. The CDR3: CASSVWSGGANEQFF. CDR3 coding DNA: TGTGCCAGCAGCGTATGGAGCGGGGGGGCCAATGAGCAGTTCTTC.

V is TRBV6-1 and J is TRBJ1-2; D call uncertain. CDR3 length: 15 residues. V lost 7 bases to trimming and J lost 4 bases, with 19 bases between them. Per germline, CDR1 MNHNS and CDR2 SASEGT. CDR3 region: CASKHSPINLYGYTF. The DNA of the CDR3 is TGTGCCAGCAAACATAGCCCGATCAACCTCTATGGCTACACCTTC.

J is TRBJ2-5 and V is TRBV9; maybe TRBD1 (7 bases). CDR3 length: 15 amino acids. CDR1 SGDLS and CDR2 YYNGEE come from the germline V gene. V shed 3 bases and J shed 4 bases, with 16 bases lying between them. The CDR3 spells CASSGSGAGGETQYF. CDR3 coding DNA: TGTGCCAGCAGCGGATCGGGGGCAGGGGGAGAGACCCAGTACTTC.

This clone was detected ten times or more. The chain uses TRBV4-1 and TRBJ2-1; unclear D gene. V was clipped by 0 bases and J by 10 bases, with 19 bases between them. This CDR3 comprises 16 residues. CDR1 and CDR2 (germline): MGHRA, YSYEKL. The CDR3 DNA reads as TGCGCCAGCAGCCAAGAAGAGACTCTCTCCTCCGGCGAGCAGTTCTTC. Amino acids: CASSQEETLSSGEQFF.

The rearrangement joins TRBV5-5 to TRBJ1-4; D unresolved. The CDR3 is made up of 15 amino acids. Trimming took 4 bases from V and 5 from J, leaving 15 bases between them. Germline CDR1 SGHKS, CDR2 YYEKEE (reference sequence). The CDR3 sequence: CASSPWGVGNEKLFF. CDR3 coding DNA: TGTGCCAGCAGCCCGTGGGGAGTGGGGAATGAAAAACTGTTTTTT.

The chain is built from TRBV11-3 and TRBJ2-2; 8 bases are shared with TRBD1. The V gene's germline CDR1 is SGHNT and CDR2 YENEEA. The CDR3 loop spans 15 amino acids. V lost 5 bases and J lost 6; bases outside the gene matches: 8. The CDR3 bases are TGTGCCAGCAGCCCCACAGGGGGGTGGTCCGGGGAGCTGTTTTTT. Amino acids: CASSPTGGWSGELFF.

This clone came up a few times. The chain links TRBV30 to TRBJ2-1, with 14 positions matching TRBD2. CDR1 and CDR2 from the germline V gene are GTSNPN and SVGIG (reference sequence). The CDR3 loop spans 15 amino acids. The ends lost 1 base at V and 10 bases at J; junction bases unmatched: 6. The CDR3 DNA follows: TGTGCCTGGAGTGCGGGACTAGCGGGAGTCGGGGAGCAGTTCTTC. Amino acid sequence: CAWSAGLAGVGEQFF.

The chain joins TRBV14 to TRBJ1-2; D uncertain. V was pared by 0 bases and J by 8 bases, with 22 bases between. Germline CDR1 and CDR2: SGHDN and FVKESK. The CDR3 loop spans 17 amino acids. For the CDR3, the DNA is TGTGCCAGCAGCCAAGATTTAGTAACAGTCCGCCCGGGAGGCTACACCTTC. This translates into CASSQDLVTVRPGGYTF.

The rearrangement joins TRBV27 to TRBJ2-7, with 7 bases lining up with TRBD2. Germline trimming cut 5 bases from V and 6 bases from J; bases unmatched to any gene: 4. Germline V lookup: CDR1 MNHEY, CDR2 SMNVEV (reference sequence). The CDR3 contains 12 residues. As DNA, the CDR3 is TGTGCCAGCAGTGTCCCGGGGGGCGAGCAGTACTTC. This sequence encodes CASSVPGGEQYF.

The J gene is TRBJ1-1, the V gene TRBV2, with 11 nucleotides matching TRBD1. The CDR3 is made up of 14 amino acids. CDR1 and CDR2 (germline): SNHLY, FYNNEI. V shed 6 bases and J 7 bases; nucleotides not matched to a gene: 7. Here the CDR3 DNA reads TGTGCCAGCAGGGCACCGGGACAGGGGGGTGAAGCTTTCTTT. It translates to CASRAPGQGGEAFF.

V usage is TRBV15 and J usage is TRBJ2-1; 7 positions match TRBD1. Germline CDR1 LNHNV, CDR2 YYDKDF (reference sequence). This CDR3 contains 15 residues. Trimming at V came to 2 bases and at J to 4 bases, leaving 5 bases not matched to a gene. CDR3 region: CATSRSWTGYNEQFF. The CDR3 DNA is TGTGCCACCAGCAGATCTTGGACAGGTTACAATGAGCAGTTCTTC.

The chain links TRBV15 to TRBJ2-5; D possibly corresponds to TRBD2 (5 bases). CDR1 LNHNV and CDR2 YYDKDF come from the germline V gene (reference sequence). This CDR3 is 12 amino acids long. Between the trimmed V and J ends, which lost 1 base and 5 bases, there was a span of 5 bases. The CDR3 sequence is CATSRAGETQYF. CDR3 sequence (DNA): TGTGCCACCAGCAGAGCGGGGGAGACCCAGTACTTC.

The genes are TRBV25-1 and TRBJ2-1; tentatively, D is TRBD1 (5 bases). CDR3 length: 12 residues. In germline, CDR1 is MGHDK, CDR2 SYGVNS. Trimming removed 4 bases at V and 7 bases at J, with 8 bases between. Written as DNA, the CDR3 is TGTGCCAGCAGTGGTCCAGGGAATGAGCAGTTCTTC. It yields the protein CASSGPGNEQFF.

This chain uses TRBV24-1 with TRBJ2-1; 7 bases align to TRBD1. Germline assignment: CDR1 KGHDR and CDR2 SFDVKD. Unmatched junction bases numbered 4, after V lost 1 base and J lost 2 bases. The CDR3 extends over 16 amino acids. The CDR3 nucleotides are TGTGCCACCAGTGATTTCGGGACAGACCCCTACAATGAGCAGTTCTTC. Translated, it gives CATSDFGTDPYNEQFF.

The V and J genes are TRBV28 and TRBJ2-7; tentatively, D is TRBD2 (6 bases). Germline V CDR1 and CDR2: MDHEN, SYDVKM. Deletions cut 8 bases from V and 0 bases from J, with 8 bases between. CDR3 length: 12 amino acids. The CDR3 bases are TGTGCCAGCCTCGGGAGCTCCTACGAGCAGTACTTC. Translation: CASLGSSYEQYF.

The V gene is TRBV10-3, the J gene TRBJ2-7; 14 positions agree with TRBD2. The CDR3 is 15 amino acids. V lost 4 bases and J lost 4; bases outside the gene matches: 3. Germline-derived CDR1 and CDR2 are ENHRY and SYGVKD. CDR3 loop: CAISGRTSGRYEQYF. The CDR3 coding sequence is TGTGCCATCAGTGGGAGGACTAGCGGGAGGTACGAGCAGTACTTC.

CDR3 DNA sequence: TGTGCCAGCAGCGACCTGGGACAGGGCCAAACCACAGATACGCAGTATTTT. This codes for CASSDLGQGQTTDTQYF. The chain employs TRBV9 and TRBJ2-3; 9 bases map to TRBD1. CDR3 length: 17 amino acids. Germline CDR1 reads SGDLS; CDR2 reads YYNGEE. V lost 3 bases, J lost 2 bases, and 10 bases stayed unmatched. The whole variable domain, filled in from reference TRBV9 and TRBJ2-3, reads DSGVTQTPKHLITATGQRVTLRCSPRSGDLSVYWYQQSLDQGLQFLIQYYNGEERAKGNILERFSAQQFPDLHSELNLSSLELGDSALYFCASSDLGQGQTTDTQYFGPGTRLTVL.

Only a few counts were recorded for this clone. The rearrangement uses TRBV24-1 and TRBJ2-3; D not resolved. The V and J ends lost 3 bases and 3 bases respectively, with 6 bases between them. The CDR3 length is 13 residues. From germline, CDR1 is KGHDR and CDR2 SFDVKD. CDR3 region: CATSDLLTDTQYF. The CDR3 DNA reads TGTGCCACCAGTGATCTTTTAACAGATACGCAGTATTTT.

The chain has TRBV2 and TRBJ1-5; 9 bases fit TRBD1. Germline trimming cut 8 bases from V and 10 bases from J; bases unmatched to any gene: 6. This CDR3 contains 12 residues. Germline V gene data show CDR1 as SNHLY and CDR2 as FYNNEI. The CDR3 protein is CASAGTGNPQHF. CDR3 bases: TGTGCCAGCGCAGGGACAGGGAATCCCCAGCATTTT.

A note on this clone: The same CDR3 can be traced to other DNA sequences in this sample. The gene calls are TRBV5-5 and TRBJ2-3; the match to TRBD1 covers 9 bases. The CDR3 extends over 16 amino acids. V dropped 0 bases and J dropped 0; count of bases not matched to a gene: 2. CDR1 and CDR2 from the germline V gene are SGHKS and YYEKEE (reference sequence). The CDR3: CASSLGTGASTDTQYF. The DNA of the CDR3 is TGTGCCAGCAGCTTGGGGACAGGGGCTAGCACAGATACGCAGTATTTT.

CDR3 sequence: CASSLAGGVYEQYF. As DNA, the CDR3 is TGTGCCAGCAGCCTAGCGGGAGGGGTTTACGAGCAGTACTTC. The J gene is TRBJ2-7, the V gene TRBV5-4; 12 nucleotides align to TRBD2. Germline CDR1 is SGHNT and CDR2 is YYREEE (reference sequence). CDR3 size: 14 residues. J gave up 4 bases and V 4 bases, and 3 bases lay outside the gene matches.

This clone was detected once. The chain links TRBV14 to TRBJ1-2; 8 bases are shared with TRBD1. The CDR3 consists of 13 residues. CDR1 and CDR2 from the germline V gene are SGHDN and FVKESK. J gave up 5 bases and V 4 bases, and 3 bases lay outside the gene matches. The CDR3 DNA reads TGTGCCAGCAGCCGGCACAGGGGGTATGGCTACACCTTC. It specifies CASSRHRGYGYTF.